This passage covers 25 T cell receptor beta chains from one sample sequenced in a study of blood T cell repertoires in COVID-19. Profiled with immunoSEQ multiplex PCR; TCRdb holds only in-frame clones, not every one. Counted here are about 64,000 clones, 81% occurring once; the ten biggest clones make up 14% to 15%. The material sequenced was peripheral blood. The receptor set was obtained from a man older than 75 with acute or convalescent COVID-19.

CDR3 bases: TGTGCCAGCAGCTTCATCAGGACTAACACTGAAGCTTTCTTT. Its translation is CASSFIRTNTEAFF. This sequence joins TRBV5-5 and TRBJ1-1; D is uncertain. The germline gives CDR1 SGHKS, CDR2 YYEKEE (reference sequence). There are 14 residues in the CDR3. Deletions cut 2 bases from V and 2 bases from J, with 10 bases between.

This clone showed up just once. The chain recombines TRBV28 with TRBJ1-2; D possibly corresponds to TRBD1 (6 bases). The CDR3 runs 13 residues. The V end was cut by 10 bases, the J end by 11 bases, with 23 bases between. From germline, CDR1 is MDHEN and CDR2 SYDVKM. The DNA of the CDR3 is TGTGCCATACCAGGGCCGGACAGACGGATTTACACCTTC. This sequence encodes CAIPGPDRRIYTF.

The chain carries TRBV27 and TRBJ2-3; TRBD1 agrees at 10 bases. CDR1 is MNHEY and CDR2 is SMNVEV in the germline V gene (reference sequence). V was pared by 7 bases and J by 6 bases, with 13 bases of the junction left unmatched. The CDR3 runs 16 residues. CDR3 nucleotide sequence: TGTGCCAGCACCCAACGGGACAGGGGATTTGGGGATACGCAGTATTTT. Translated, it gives CASTQRDRGFGDTQYF.

The CDR3 sequence: CASSPTGTNSPLHF. CDR3 sequence (DNA): TGTGCCAGCAGTCCGACAGGGACCAATTCACCCCTCCACTTT. The chain is built from TRBV2 and TRBJ1-6; 7 bases fit TRBD1. Germline V lookup: CDR1 SNHLY, CDR2 FYNNEI. V lost 5 bases, J lost 7 bases, and 5 bases stayed unmatched. The CDR3 covers 14 residues.

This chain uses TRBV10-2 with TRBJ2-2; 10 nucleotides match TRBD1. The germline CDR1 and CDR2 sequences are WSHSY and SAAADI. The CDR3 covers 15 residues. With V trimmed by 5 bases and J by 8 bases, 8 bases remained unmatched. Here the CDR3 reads CASSQTGGEGGELFF. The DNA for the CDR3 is TGCGCCAGCAGTCAGACAGGGGGCGAAGGGGGGGAGCTGTTTTTT.

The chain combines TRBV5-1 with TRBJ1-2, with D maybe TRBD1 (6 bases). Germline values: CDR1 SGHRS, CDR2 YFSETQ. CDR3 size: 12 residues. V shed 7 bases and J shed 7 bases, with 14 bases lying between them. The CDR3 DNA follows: TGCGCCAGCGGAACAGGGACCTCTGGCTACACCTTC. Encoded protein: CASGTGTSGYTF.

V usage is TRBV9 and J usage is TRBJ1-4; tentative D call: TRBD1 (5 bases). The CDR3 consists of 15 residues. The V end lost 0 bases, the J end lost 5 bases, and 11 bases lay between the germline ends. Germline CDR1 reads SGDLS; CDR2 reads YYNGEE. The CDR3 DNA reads TGTGCCAGCAGCGTAGCCCGGGGGGGGAATGAAAAACTGTTTTTT. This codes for CASSVARGGNEKLFF.

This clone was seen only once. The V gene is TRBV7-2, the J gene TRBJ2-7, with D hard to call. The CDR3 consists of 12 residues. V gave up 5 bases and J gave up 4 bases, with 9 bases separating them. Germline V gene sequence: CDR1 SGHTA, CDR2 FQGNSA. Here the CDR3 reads CASSTPGYEQYF. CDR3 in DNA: TGTGCCAGCAGCACCCCCGGGTACGAGCAGTACTTC.

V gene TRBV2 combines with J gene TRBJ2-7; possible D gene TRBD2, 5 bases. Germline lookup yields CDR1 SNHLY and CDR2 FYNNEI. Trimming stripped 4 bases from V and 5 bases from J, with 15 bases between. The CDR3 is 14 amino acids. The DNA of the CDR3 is TGTGCCAGCAGTGTGACCGCTCCGGGGAACGAGCAGTACTTC. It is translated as CASSVTAPGNEQYF.

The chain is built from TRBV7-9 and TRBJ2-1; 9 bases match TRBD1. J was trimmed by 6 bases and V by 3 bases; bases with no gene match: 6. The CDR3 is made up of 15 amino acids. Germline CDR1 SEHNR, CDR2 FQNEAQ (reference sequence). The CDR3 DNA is TGTGCCAGCAGCTTTGCGGGACAGGGTCGCAATGAGCAGTTCTTC. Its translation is CASSFAGQGRNEQFF.

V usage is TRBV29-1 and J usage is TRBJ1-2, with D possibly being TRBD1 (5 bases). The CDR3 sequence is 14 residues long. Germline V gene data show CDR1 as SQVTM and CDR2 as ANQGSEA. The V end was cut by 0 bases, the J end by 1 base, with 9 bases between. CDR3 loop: CSVEEWGSNYGYTF. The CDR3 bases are TGCAGCGTTGAAGAGTGGGGCAGTAACTATGGCTACACCTTC. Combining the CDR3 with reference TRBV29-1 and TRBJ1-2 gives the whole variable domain SAVISQKPSRDICQRGTSLTIQCQVDSQVTMMFWYRQQPGQSLTLIATANQGSEATYESGFVIDKFPISRPNLTFSTLTVSNMSPEDSSIYLCSVEEWGSNYGYTFGSGTRLTVV.

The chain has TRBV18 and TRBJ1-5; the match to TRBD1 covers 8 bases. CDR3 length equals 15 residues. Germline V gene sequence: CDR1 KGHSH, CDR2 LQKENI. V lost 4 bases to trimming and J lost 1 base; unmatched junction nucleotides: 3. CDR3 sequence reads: CASSQDRASNQPQHF. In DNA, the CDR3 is TGTGCCAGCTCACAGGACAGGGCGAGCAATCAGCCCCAGCATTTT. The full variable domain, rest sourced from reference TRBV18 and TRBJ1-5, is NAGVMQNPRHLVRRRGQEARLRCSPMKGHSHVYWYRQLPEEGLKFMVYLQKENIIDESGMPKERFSAEFPKEGPSILRIQQVVRGDSAAYFCASSQDRASNQPQHFGDGTRLSIL.

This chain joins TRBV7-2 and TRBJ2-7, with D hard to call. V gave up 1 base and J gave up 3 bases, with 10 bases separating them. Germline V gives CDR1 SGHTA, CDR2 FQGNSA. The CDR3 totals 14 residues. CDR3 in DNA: TGTGCCAGCAGCTTAGGAGTGAGGTACTACGAGCAGTACTTC. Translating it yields CASSLGVRYYEQYF.

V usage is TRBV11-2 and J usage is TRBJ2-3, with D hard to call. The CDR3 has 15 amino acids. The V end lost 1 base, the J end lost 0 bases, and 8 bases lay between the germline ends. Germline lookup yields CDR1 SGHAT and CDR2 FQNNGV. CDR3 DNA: TGTGCCAGCAGCTTAGTGTATTCTAGCACAGATACGCAGTATTTT. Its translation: CASSLVYSSTDTQYF. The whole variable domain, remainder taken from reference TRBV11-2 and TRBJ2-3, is EAGVAQSPRYKIIEKRQSVAFWCNPISGHATLYWYQQILGQGPKLLIQFQNNGVVDDSQLPKDRFSAERLKGVDSTLKIQPAKLEDSAVYLCASSLVYSSTDTQYFGPGTRLTVL.

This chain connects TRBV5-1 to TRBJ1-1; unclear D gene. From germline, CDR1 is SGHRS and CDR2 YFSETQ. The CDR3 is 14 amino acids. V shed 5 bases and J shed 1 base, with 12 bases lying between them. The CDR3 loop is CASRPQSTNTEAFF. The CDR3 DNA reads TGCGCCAGCAGGCCACAGAGTACGAACACTGAAGCTTTCTTT.

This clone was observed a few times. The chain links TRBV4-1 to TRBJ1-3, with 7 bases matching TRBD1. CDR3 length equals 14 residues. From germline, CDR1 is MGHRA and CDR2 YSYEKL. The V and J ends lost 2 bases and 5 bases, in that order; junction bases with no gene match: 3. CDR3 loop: CASSQPGQRNTIYF. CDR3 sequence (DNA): TGCGCCAGCAGCCAACCGGGACAGAGAAACACCATATATTTT.

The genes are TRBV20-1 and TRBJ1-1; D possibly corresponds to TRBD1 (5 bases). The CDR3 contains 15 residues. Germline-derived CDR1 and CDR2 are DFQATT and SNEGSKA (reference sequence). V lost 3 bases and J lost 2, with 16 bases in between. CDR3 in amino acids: CSASDPIGANTEAFF. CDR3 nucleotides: TGCAGTGCTAGTGACCCCATTGGGGCAAACACTGAAGCTTTCTTT.

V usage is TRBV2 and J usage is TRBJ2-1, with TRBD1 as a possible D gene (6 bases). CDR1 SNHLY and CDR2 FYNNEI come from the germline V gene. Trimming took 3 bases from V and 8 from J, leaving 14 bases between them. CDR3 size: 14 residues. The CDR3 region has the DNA TGTGCCAGCAGTGAGCTTGTCAGGGGAGATGAGCAGTTCTTC. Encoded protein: CASSELVRGDEQFF.

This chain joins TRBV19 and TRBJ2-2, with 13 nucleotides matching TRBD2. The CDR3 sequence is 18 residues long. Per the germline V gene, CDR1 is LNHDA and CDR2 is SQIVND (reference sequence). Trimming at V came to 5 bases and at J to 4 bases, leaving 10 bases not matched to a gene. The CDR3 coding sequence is TGTGCCAGTAGTCCCCTACTAGCGGGGGGGCCTCGCACCGGGGAGCTGTTTTTT. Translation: CASSPLLAGGPRTGELFF. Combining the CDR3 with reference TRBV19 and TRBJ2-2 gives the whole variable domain DGGITQSPKYLFRKEGQNVTLSCEQNLNHDAMYWYRQDPGQGLRLIYYSQIVNDFQKGDIAEGYSVSREKKESFPLTVTSAQKNPTAFYLCASSPLLAGGPRTGELFFGEGSRLTVL.

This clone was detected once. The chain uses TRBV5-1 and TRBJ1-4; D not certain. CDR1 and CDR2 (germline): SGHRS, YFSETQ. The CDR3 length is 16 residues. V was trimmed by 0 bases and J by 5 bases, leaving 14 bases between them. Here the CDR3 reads CASSLGGATKNEKLFF. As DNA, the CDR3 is TGCGCCAGCAGCTTGGGTGGAGCTACAAAAAATGAAAAACTGTTTTTT.

The chain's CDR3 is CASLLSPGARVTEAFF. The CDR3 DNA reads TGCGCCAGTCTTCTGAGCCCAGGGGCCCGTGTGACTGAAGCTTTCTTT. The chain recombines TRBV4-1 with TRBJ1-1; D is possibly TRBD1 (6 bases). Trimming cost V 9 bases and J 5 bases, with 25 bases left between them. The germline CDR1 and CDR2 sequences are MGHRA and YSYEKL. The CDR3 sequence is 16 residues long.

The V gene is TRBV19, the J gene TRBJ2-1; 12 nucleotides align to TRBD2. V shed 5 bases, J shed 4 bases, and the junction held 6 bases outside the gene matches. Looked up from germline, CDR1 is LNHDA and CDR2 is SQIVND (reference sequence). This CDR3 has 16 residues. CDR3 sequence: CASSEPSGGGYNEQFF. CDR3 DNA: TGTGCCAGTAGTGAACCTAGCGGGGGGGGATACAATGAGCAGTTCTTC.

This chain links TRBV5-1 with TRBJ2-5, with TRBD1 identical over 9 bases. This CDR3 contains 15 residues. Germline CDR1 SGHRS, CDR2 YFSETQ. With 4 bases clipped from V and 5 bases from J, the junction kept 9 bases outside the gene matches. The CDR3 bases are TGCGCCAGCAGCGCCCCCGGGACAGGGTCGGAGACCCAGTACTTC. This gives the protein CASSAPGTGSETQYF.

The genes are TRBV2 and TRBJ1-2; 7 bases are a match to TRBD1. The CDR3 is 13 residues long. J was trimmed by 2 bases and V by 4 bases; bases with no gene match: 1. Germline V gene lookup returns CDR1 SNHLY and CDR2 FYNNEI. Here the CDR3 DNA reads TGTGCCAGCAGTGGGGACAGCAACTATGGCTACACCTTC. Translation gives CASSGDSNYGYTF.

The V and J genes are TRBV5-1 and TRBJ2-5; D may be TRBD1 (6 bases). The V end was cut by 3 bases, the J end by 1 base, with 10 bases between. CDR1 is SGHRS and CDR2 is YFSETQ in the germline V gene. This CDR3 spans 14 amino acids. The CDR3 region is CASSSDRLQETQYF. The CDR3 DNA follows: TGCGCCAGCAGCTCGGACAGACTCCAAGAGACCCAGTACTTC.